Each of the 20 T cell receptor beta chains below was sequenced from the same sample in a study of blood T cell repertoires in COVID-19. Assay used: immunoSEQ multiplex PCR; TCRdb lists only in-frame clones, some missing. The data hold some 320,000 clones, with around 87% observed a single time. The sample was PBMCs or T cells enriched from blood (not recorded which). The source of these receptors is a woman in her thirties who had recovered from COVID-19.

V gene TRBV6-6 combines with J gene TRBJ1-5, with no clear D. Germline V gives CDR1 MNHNY, CDR2 SVGAGI (reference sequence). The CDR3 sequence is 13 residues long. Trimming took 2 bases from V and 5 from J, leaving 7 bases between them. The CDR3 coding sequence is TGTGCCAGCAGTTACCAGCGGGATCAGCCCCAGCATTTT. Protein sequence: CASSYQRDQPQHF.

V is TRBV28 and J is TRBJ2-7; maybe TRBD1 (6 bases). Trimming left V 6 bases short and J 0 bases short, with 15 bases between. The CDR3 loop spans 15 amino acids. Germline V gene sequence: CDR1 MDHEN, CDR2 SYDVKM. CDR3 DNA: TGTGCCAGCAGACCCACAGGGTTCGGCTCCTACGAGCAGTACTTC. Amino acids: CASRPTGFGSYEQYF.

The chain employs TRBV7-9 and TRBJ2-6, with D perhaps matching TRBD2 (6 bases). The CDR3 covers 15 residues. CDR1 SEHNR and CDR2 FQNEAQ come from the germline V gene (reference sequence). V was pared by 4 bases and J by 4 bases, with 11 bases between. The CDR3 spells CASSYGGTGANVLTF. CDR3 in DNA: TGTGCCAGCAGCTACGGAGGGACCGGGGCCAACGTCCTGACTTTC.

This chain connects TRBV7-9 to TRBJ1-1; 8 nucleotides agree with TRBD1. The V segment lost 5 bases and the J segment 2 bases; nucleotides outside the gene matches: 1. From germline, CDR1 is SEHNR and CDR2 FQNEAQ (reference sequence). The CDR3 is 13 amino acids. The CDR3 region has the DNA TGTGCCAGCAGCGACAGGGGTAACACTGAAGCTTTCTTT. This sequence encodes CASSDRGNTEAFF.

The chain couples TRBV28 to TRBJ1-5, with TRBD1 matching over 7 bases. Germline lookup yields CDR1 MDHEN and CDR2 SYDVKM. V lost 6 bases to trimming and J lost 4 bases; unmatched junction nucleotides: 9. The CDR3 is 15 residues long. The CDR3 loop is CASSLLDRENQPQHF. CDR3 DNA sequence: TGTGCCAGCAGCCTACTCGACAGGGAAAATCAGCCCCAGCATTTT.

V usage is TRBV7-6 and J usage is TRBJ2-7, with D possibly matching TRBD2 (5 bases). V lost 2 bases, J lost 6 bases, and 11 bases lay in between. CDR3 length: 13 amino acids. Germline V lookup: CDR1 SGHVS, CDR2 FNYEAQ. This chain's CDR3 is CASSLNEGGEQYF. CDR3 sequence (DNA): TGTGCCAGCAGCTTAAATGAGGGCGGCGAGCAGTACTTC.

The chain links TRBV4-3 to TRBJ1-2, with no clear D. The germline V gene encodes CDR1 LGHNA and CDR2 YSLEER. This CDR3 has 13 residues. Trimming took 0 bases from V and 3 from J, leaving 5 bases between them. CDR3 residues: CASSQELDYGYTF. Written as DNA, the CDR3 is TGCGCCAGCAGCCAAGAACTTGACTATGGCTACACCTTC.

This clone was counted between two and nine times. The V gene is TRBV6-5, the J gene TRBJ1-6; unclear D gene. V lost 7 bases to trimming and J lost 9 bases, with 16 bases between them. The germline CDR1 and CDR2 sequences are MNHEY and SVGAGI. The CDR3 runs to 14 residues. CDR3 sequence reads: CASNSPASGSPLHF. For the CDR3, the DNA is TGTGCCAGCAACTCGCCGGCTTCGGGTTCACCCCTCCACTTT.

The chain combines TRBV2 with TRBJ1-2; TRBD1 might be the D (6 bases). The V end lost 4 bases, the J end lost 5 bases, and 11 bases lay between the germline ends. CDR3 length: 13 residues. The V gene's germline CDR1 is SNHLY and CDR2 FYNNEI. CDR3 region: CASSGRQEYGYTF. In DNA, the CDR3 is TGTGCCAGCAGTGGCCGACAGGAATATGGCTACACCTTC.

The chain joins TRBV5-8 to TRBJ1-4, with a possible D match to TRBD1 (5 bases). The germline V gene encodes CDR1 SGHTS and CDR2 YDEGEE. Trimming removed 4 bases from V and 5 bases from J, with 15 bases in between. The length of the CDR3 is 15 residues. Written as DNA, the CDR3 is TGTGCCAGCAGCCCATGGACATGGTGGAATGAAAAACTGTTTTTT. Residues: CASSPWTWWNEKLFF.

This chain's CDR3 is CASSQDLGGREQYF. The CDR3 bases are TGCGCCAGCAGCCAAGATCTGGGGGGACGGGAGCAGTACTTC. This chain joins TRBV4-3 and TRBJ2-7; the D gene is possibly TRBD2 (6 bases). This CDR3 contains 14 residues. Germline V gene lookup returns CDR1 LGHNA and CDR2 YSLEER. Trimming stripped 0 bases from V and 7 bases from J, with 13 bases between.

This clone was observed a handful of times. The chain couples TRBV7-8 to TRBJ2-7; 8 bases are shared with TRBD2. The germline V gene has CDR1 SGHVS and CDR2 FQNEAQ. This CDR3 is built from 15 residues. The V and J ends lost 1 base and 3 bases, in that order; junction bases with no gene match: 5. Here the CDR3 DNA reads TGTGCCAGCAGCTTAGAGGGACTAGTGGGCTACGAGCAGTACTTC. This gives the protein CASSLEGLVGYEQYF.

The table lists this clone with a count of one. The rearrangement uses TRBV7-6 and TRBJ2-7, with a possible D match to TRBD1 (6 bases). Germline loops: CDR1 SGHVS, CDR2 FNYEAQ. Trimming shortened V by 8 bases and J by 2 bases, and 13 bases separated the two germline ends. The CDR3 covers 13 residues. DNA for the CDR3: TGTGCCAGCGGCGAGGACAGAGCCTACGAGCAGTACTTC. It translates to CASGEDRAYEQYF.

The chain links TRBV5-4 to TRBJ2-1; D perhaps matches TRBD2 (6 bases). With 4 bases removed from V and 1 base from J, the gap between germline ends came to 12 bases. The CDR3 runs 15 residues. Germline V gives CDR1 SGHNT, CDR2 YYREEE (reference sequence). The CDR3 sequence is CASSPLAVSYNEQFF. CDR3 in DNA: TGTGCCAGCAGCCCCTTAGCGGTTTCCTACAATGAGCAGTTCTTC.

This rearrangement joins TRBV5-1 to TRBJ2-1, with TRBD1 as a possible D gene (6 bases). This CDR3 region has 16 residues. The V gene's germline CDR1 is SGHRS and CDR2 YFSETQ. Between the trimmed V and J ends, which lost 1 base and 2 bases, there was a span of 13 bases. The CDR3 region is CASSLSGQRAYNEQFF. CDR3 DNA: TGCGCCAGCAGCTTGTCCGGACAGAGAGCCTACAATGAGCAGTTCTTC.

This clone was detected once. The chain links TRBV5-1 to TRBJ2-2; 12 positions match TRBD2. This CDR3 region has 16 residues. Germline CDR1 reads SGHRS; CDR2 reads YFSETQ. After removal of 1 base from V and 3 bases from J, the junction contained 1 base not matched to a gene. CDR3 sequence: CASSLRTSGDTGELFF. DNA for the CDR3: TGCGCCAGCAGCTTGCGGACTAGCGGGGACACCGGGGAGCTGTTTTTT. The whole variable domain, filled in from reference TRBV5-1 and TRBJ2-2, reads KAGVTQTPRYLIKTRGQQVTLSCSPISGHRSVSWYQQTPGQGLQFLFEYFSETQRNKGNFPGRFSGRQFSNSRSEMNVSTLELGDSALYLCASSLRTSGDTGELFFGEGSRLTVL.

This chain connects TRBV5-1 to TRBJ2-7, with D unclear. V was pared by 0 bases and J by 3 bases, with 10 bases between. From germline, CDR1 is SGHRS and CDR2 YFSETQ. CDR3 length: 14 amino acids. In DNA, the CDR3 is TGCGCCAGCAGCTTGGAGCCGGAGCTCTACGAGCAGTACTTC. Protein sequence: CASSLEPELYEQYF.

The rearrangement uses TRBV4-2 and TRBJ1-1, with D perhaps TRBD1 (6 bases). This CDR3 contains 14 residues. Trimming cost V 4 bases and J 10 bases, with 19 bases left between them. Germline assignment: CDR1 LGHNA and CDR2 YNFKEQ. The CDR3 bases are TGTGCCAGCAGCCCGCAAATACAGGGAAAGGGAGCTTTCTTT. It yields the protein CASSPQIQGKGAFF.

The V gene is TRBV6-5, the J gene TRBJ1-5; D is perhaps TRBD1 (5 bases). The germline gives CDR1 MNHEY, CDR2 SVGAGI. Trimming cost V 6 bases and J 4 bases, with 16 bases left between them. The length of the CDR3 is 15 residues. Here the CDR3 reads CASSPGGGTNQPQHF. The DNA for the CDR3 is TGTGCCAGCAGCCCCGGGGGGGGTACGAATCAGCCCCAGCATTTT.

The CDR3 is CASTSGGVVNEKLFF. CDR3 nucleotides: TGTGCCAGCACCTCAGGCGGGGTCGTTAATGAAAAACTGTTTTTT. The chain carries TRBV28 and TRBJ1-4; D remains unclear. The CDR3 is 15 amino acids. V was cut by 7 bases and J by 4 bases, with 16 bases left in between. Germline assignment: CDR1 MDHEN and CDR2 SYDVKM.